Sequencing of this TCR beta chain was carried out in a study of blood T cells in healthy people across ages. On the study more broadly: About one barcoded beta molecule was captured per two T cells (by template switching).

General study findings and limits: PBMCs that were unsorted prevented a conclusive naive versus antigen-experienced comparison. Higher diversity, along with more naive CD4+ cells, distinguished long-lived donors from aged donors. Per million T cells, the diversity of TCR beta decreased roughly linearly as age advanced.

The CDR3 length is 16 residues. Germline loops: CDR1 SNHLY, CDR2 FYNNEI. The V gene end was trimmed by 5 bases and the J gene end by 6 bases; junction bases not matched to a gene: 7. A J-beta primer mix and a sample-barcoded 5' primer were used in a second PCR of roughly 6 to 11 cycles. TCRdb fed the 5' RACE reads into MiXCR, producing one record per CDR3 protein. This table has 1.4 million to 1.5 million distinct CDR3 sequences, roughly 45% appearing once. Of note for this clonotype: Its antigen remains unidentified.

The sequence was collected from a woman between 18 and 29 years old in good health. This rearrangement joins TRBV2 to TRBJ2-1; 13 bases are a match to TRBD2. The sequencing input was blood. The CDR3, as DNA: TGTGCCAGCAGTTTCACTAGCGGGAGGGGATCCAATGAGCAGTTCTTC. This gives the protein CASSFTSGRGSNEQFF.